The 16 T cell receptor beta chains reported below all come from one sample, sequenced in a study of blood T cells in healthy people across ages. Through a sample-barcoded 5' primer and a J-beta primer mix, a second PCR was run for roughly 6 to 11 cycles. TCRdb re-analysed the 5' RACE reads in MiXCR, keeping a single row per CDR3 protein. The profile covers about 720,000 distinct CDR3 sequences, with approximately 21% appearing a single time and roughly 22% taken by the ten largest. Sequences were obtained from blood. These TCRs come from a man between 65 and 85 years old in good health.

The chain recombines TRBV29-1 with TRBJ2-1, with 11 bases that match TRBD2. The CDR3 is 14 residues long. V shed 8 bases, J shed 4 bases, and the junction held 7 bases outside the gene matches. Germline V gene data show CDR1 as SQVTM and CDR2 as ANQGSEA. The DNA of the CDR3 is TGCAGCCGTATGGGACTAGCGGTTTACAATGAGCAGTTCTTC. This codes for CSRMGLAVYNEQFF.

The gene calls are TRBV18 and TRBJ1-3; tentatively, D is TRBD1 (5 bases). Germline V CDR1 and CDR2: KGHSH, LQKENI. The CDR3 has 15 amino acids. The germline V and J ends were trimmed by 2 bases and 3 bases, with 11 bases remaining between them. The CDR3 is CASSPLDTIGNTIYF. The CDR3 nucleotides read TGTGCCAGCTCACCATTGGACACTATTGGAAACACCATATATTTT.

V is TRBV14 and J is TRBJ1-5; no definite D call. The length of the CDR3 is 11 residues. Germline CDR1 SGHDN, CDR2 FVKESK. V dropped 8 bases and J dropped 5 bases, with 7 bases sitting between them. The CDR3 coding sequence is TGTGCCAGCTCCCCGGATCAGCCCCAGCATTTT. Residues: CASSPDQPQHF.

This clonotype was counted between two and nine times. The gene calls are TRBV14 and TRBJ1-4; 7 positions agree with TRBD1. The length of the CDR3 is 16 residues. V gave up 4 bases and J gave up 7 bases; unmatched junction bases: 12. Looked up from germline, CDR1 is SGHDN and CDR2 is FVKESK. The CDR3 nucleotides read TGTGCCAGCAGCCGCCGGATAGGGGGCTCCGGTGAAAAACTGTTTTTT. This translates into CASSRRIGGSGEKLFF.

This clonotype came up a few times. The V call is TRBV19, the J call TRBJ2-5; 12 bases line up with TRBD2. With the DNA end fitting TRBJ2-1 better, the J assignment may be wrong. The CDR3 loop spans 15 amino acids. CDR1 and CDR2 (germline): LNHDA, SQIVND (reference sequence). CDR3 bases: TGTGCCAGTACCCTAGCGGGAGGGCCTAAATATGAGCAGTTCTTC. Amino acid sequence: CASTLAGGPKYEQFF.

This clonotype was detected ten times or more. This chain links TRBV21-1 with TRBJ2-5. TRBV21-1 is reported as a pseudogene. This CDR3 has 13 amino acids. The CDR3 region is CASRFSRRETQYF. CDR3 coding DNA: TGTGCCAGCAGGTTTTCGCGGAGAGAGACCCAGTACTTC.

Of note for this clonotype: At one of its ends the junction is not consistent with the germline gene, which may arise from a read error. The J gene is TRBJ2-5, the V gene TRBV19; 7 bases match TRBD2. The J call is uncertain, as TRBJ2-1 better fits the DNA end. The CDR3 runs 15 residues. CDR1 LNHDA and CDR2 SQIVND come from the germline V gene (reference sequence). Here the CDR3 DNA reads TGTGCCAGTAGTCGCCAGGGAGGGGCGTACAATGGGCAGTTCTTC. It encodes CASSRQGGAYNGQFF.

This clonotype was seen only a few times. The chain is built from TRBV21-1 and TRBJ2-1. TRBV21-1 is assigned pseudogene status. CDR3 length equals 8 residues. In DNA form, the CDR3 reads TGTGCCAGCAATGGGCAGTTCTTC. This translates into CASNGQFF.

Only a few counts were recorded for this clonotype. The chain recombines TRBV7-2 with TRBJ1-1, with D tentatively TRBD1 (5 bases). V was clipped by 3 bases and J by 4 bases, with 12 bases between them. The CDR3 runs to 14 residues. Germline-derived CDR1 and CDR2 are SGHTA and FQGNSA. CDR3 sequence: CASSFRRGGTEAFF. The CDR3 DNA follows: TGTGCCAGCAGCTTTCGAAGGGGAGGCACTGAAGCTTTCTTT.

This chain uses TRBV28 with TRBJ2-5; TRBD1 agrees at 8 bases. J lost 4 bases, V lost 1 base, and 8 bases had no gene match. CDR1 and CDR2 from the germline V gene are MDHEN and SYDVKM. The CDR3 extends over 16 amino acids. The CDR3 protein is CASSLFGQGSGETQYF. For the CDR3, the DNA is TGTGCCAGCAGTTTATTCGGACAGGGTAGTGGAGAGACCCAGTACTTC.

The chain carries TRBV3-1 and TRBJ2-7; D not certain. CDR1 is LGHDT, CDR2 YNNKEL, per germline (reference sequence). V dropped 3 bases and J dropped 0 bases, with 12 bases sitting between them. This CDR3 has 15 amino acids. This CDR3 is CASSHERQRSYEQYF. The CDR3 DNA sequence: TGTGCCAGCAGCCATGAGAGGCAACGCTCCTACGAGCAGTACTTC.

The gene calls are TRBV20-1 and TRBJ1-4; D perhaps matches TRBD1 (5 bases). CDR1 and CDR2 (germline): DFQATT, SNEGSKA (reference sequence). The CDR3 has 14 residues. The ends were cut back, 0 bases at V and 6 bases at J, with 11 bases in the middle. The CDR3 loop reads CSARDATGDEKLFF. Written as DNA, the CDR3 is TGCAGTGCTAGAGACGCAACGGGGGATGAAAAACTGTTTTTT.

The chain links TRBV20-1 to TRBJ2-1; D is perhaps TRBD1 (6 bases). The CDR3 contains 14 residues. V was pared by 6 bases and J by 4 bases, with 16 bases between. The V gene's germline CDR1 is DFQATT and CDR2 SNEGSKA (reference sequence). CDR3 sequence: CSAPPTGRYNEQFF. The CDR3 DNA sequence: TGCAGTGCCCCGCCGACAGGTCGGTACAATGAGCAGTTCTTC.

The chain recombines TRBV24-1 with TRBJ2-3; D gene uncertain. The CDR3 covers 11 residues. The V gene lost 3 bases and the J gene lost 6 bases, with 3 bases spanning the gap. Germline assignment: CDR1 KGHDR and CDR2 SFDVKD. CDR3 in DNA: TGTGCCACCAGTGATCTCGATACGCAGTATTTT. This gives the protein CATSDLDTQYF.

The J gene is TRBJ2-4, the V gene TRBV6-5, with D tentatively TRBD1 (6 bases). This CDR3 is built from 21 residues. The germline V gene has CDR1 MNHEY and CDR2 SVGAGI. Trimming removed 0 bases from V and 0 bases from J, with 24 bases in between. The CDR3 DNA reads TGTGCCAGCAGTTACTCCTACGACTTGGCAGGGGCCGTCCTAGCCAAAAACATTCAGTACTTC. This encodes CASSYSYDLAGAVLAKNIQYF.

Here the CDR3 reads CSASDPGRNTDTQYF. The CDR3 coding sequence is TGCAGTGCTAGTGATCCGGGACGGAACACAGATACGCAGTATTTT. This chain links TRBV20-1 with TRBJ2-3; D tentatively reads TRBD1 or TRBD2 (5 bases each). V was pared by 3 bases and J by 2 bases, with 15 bases between. The CDR3 contains 15 residues. Germline loops: CDR1 DFQATT, CDR2 SNEGSKA (reference sequence).